The next 27 T cell receptor beta chains were all read from a single sample in a study of OX40 agonist ivuxolimab in advanced cancers. TCRdb's copy holds only in-frame clones and misses some; the assay was immunoSEQ multiplex PCR. The sample carries tens of thousands of clones, around nine tenths recorded once. The specimen comprised CD4+ or CD8+ T cells sorted from blood, sampled in a trial of the OX40 agonist ivuxolimab. These receptors originate from an adult with an advanced solid tumor such as melanoma, head and neck, liver or kidney cancer.

The rearrangement uses TRBV5-1 and TRBJ2-7; tentative D call: TRBD2 (6 bases). The germline gives CDR1 SGHRS, CDR2 YFSETQ. The CDR3 has 16 amino acids. V was shortened by 2 bases and J by 0 bases, with 15 bases between the two germline ends. The chain's CDR3 is CASSFISGGYSYEQYF. CDR3 nucleotides: TGCGCCAGCAGCTTTATTAGCGGAGGGTACTCCTACGAGCAGTACTTC.

The V gene is TRBV19, the J gene TRBJ2-5; unclear D gene. Germline CDR1 is LNHDA and CDR2 is SQIVND (reference sequence). This CDR3 is 13 amino acids long. V was shortened by 3 bases and J by 9 bases, with 14 bases between the two germline ends. In nucleotides, the CDR3 is TGTGCCAGTAGTATTCAGCCGGAGATGGCCCAGTACTTC. Amino acids: CASSIQPEMAQYF.

CDR3 sequence reads: CASSDGSNEKLFF. Here the CDR3 DNA reads TGTGCCAGCAGTGACGGATCTAATGAAAAACTGTTTTTT. V and J are TRBV2 and TRBJ1-4; D remains ambiguous. Trimming cost V 3 bases and J 3 bases, with 5 bases left between them. This CDR3 is 13 amino acids long. Germline V lookup: CDR1 SNHLY, CDR2 FYNNEI.

The chain joins TRBV18 to TRBJ1-3; D not certain. Trimming left V 0 bases short and J 0 bases short, with 9 bases between. CDR3 length: 16 residues. Germline CDR1 and CDR2: KGHSH and LQKENI. The CDR3 is CASSPPPDGSGNTIYF. The CDR3 DNA reads as TGTGCCAGCTCACCACCCCCCGACGGCTCTGGAAACACCATATATTTT.

The rearrangement uses TRBV28 and TRBJ1-1; no definite D call. This CDR3 comprises 11 residues. V lost 7 bases and J lost 0, with 3 bases in between. Looked up from germline, CDR1 is MDHEN and CDR2 is SYDVKM. In nucleotides, the CDR3 is TGTGCCAGCAAGCTGAACACTGAAGCTTTCTTT. It is translated as CASKLNTEAFF.

This chain joins TRBV18 and TRBJ1-2; D is unresolved. Germline CDR1 is KGHSH and CDR2 is LQKENI. V lost 2 bases, J lost 0 bases, and 10 bases lay in between. The CDR3 loop spans 15 amino acids. CDR3 coding DNA: TGTGCCAGCTCACCAGGGCAGGCATCTAACTATGGCTACACCTTC. Protein product: CASSPGQASNYGYTF.

The V call is TRBV11-3, the J call TRBJ2-1, with 7 positions matching TRBD2. The V segment lost 8 bases and the J segment 8 bases; nucleotides outside the gene matches: 12. CDR1 SGHNT and CDR2 YENEEA come from the germline V gene. This CDR3 has 14 amino acids. CDR3 region: CASVVGGSVDEQFF. The CDR3 DNA reads as TGTGCCAGCGTCGTTGGCGGGAGTGTCGATGAGCAGTTCTTC.

V is TRBV27 and J is TRBJ2-7, with D perhaps TRBD1 (6 bases). The germline V and J ends were trimmed by 6 bases and 0 bases, with 21 bases remaining between them. CDR3 length: 17 amino acids. CDR1 is MNHEY and CDR2 is SMNVEV in the germline V gene (reference sequence). Here the CDR3 DNA reads TGTGCCAGCAGCCGGAGTACTCCGGGACACTCCTCCTACGAGCAGTACTTC. Its translation: CASSRSTPGHSSYEQYF.

This clone was observed a single time. The chain recombines TRBV6-5 with TRBJ2-3, with TRBD2 matching 12 bases. This CDR3 is built from 16 residues. In germline, CDR1 is MNHEY, CDR2 SVGAGI. V trimming: 4 bases; J trimming: 6 bases; junction bases outside the gene matches: 8. The CDR3 sequence: CASSLGLAGLTDTQYF. Here the CDR3 DNA reads TGTGCCAGCAGTTTAGGACTAGCGGGGCTAACGGATACGCAGTATTTT.

J is TRBJ2-5 and V is TRBV6-1; TRBD1 agrees at 7 bases. The tail of the sequence fits TRBJ2-7 better, so the J call may be wrong. Germline assignment: CDR1 MNHNS and CDR2 SASEGT. This CDR3 region has 13 residues. CDR3 loop: CASRMGTDYEQYF. The CDR3 nucleotides read TGTGCCAGCAGAATGGGGACAGACTACGAGCAGTACTTC.

The V call is TRBV4-1, the J call TRBJ1-3, with TRBD1 matching over 7 bases. Trimming took 6 bases from V and 4 from J; bases not matched to a gene: 15. The length of the CDR3 is 17 residues. Germline CDR1 reads MGHRA; CDR2 reads YSYEKL. The CDR3 is CASRDAKEGTVGNTIYF. DNA for the CDR3: TGCGCCAGCAGGGACGCTAAAGAAGGGACAGTCGGAAACACCATATATTTT.

Ten or more counts support this clone. This chain uses TRBV11-2 with TRBJ2-7; no clear D gene. Trimming cost V 0 bases and J 9 bases, with 12 bases left between them. CDR1 is SGHAT and CDR2 is FQNNGV in the germline V gene. The CDR3 contains 13 residues. CDR3 coding DNA: TGTGCCAGCAGCTTAGATCGGCTGCGGCGGCAGTACTTC. This codes for CASSLDRLRRQYF.

The V gene is TRBV9, the J gene TRBJ2-5; TRBD2 matches at 8 bases. This CDR3 comprises 18 residues. Per the germline V gene, CDR1 is SGDLS and CDR2 is YYNGEE. V shed 0 bases and J 5 bases; nucleotides not matched to a gene: 15. CDR3 sequence: CASSVGVSGAGVRETQYF. The CDR3 DNA is TGTGCCAGCAGCGTAGGTGTAAGCGGAGCGGGAGTGAGGGAGACCCAGTACTTC.

The V and J genes are TRBV5-1 and TRBJ2-7, with D possibly being TRBD1 (6 bases). V shed 3 bases and J shed 6 bases, with 13 bases lying between them. The germline V gene has CDR1 SGHRS and CDR2 YFSETQ. The CDR3 totals 13 residues. CDR3 region: CASSWLEQGEQYF. The CDR3 bases are TGCGCCAGCAGCTGGCTCGAACAGGGCGAGCAGTACTTC.

Only a few counts were recorded for this clone. This sequence joins TRBV7-2 and TRBJ2-6, with D unresolved. This CDR3 region has 15 residues. V was trimmed by 2 bases and J by 0 bases, leaving 5 bases between them. Germline V lookup: CDR1 SGHTA, CDR2 FQGNSA. The CDR3 bases are TGTGCCAGCAGCTTAAAGCCCTCTGGGGCCAACGTCCTGACTTTC. Translated, it gives CASSLKPSGANVLTF.

This chain links TRBV28 with TRBJ2-1, with 11 bases aligning to TRBD2. CDR3 size: 15 residues. Germline-derived CDR1 and CDR2 are MDHEN and SYDVKM. After removal of 10 bases from V and 1 base from J, the junction contained 6 bases not matched to a gene. CDR3 amino acids: CAITSGSGSYNEQFF. The CDR3 nucleotides are TGTGCCATTACTAGCGGGAGTGGTTCCTACAATGAGCAGTTCTTC.

The chain couples TRBV25-1 to TRBJ2-5; 9 nucleotides line up with TRBD1. Trimming removed 2 bases from V and 5 bases from J; junction bases left unmatched: 9. Germline values: CDR1 MGHDK, CDR2 SYGVNS. This CDR3 is 16 amino acids long. In DNA form, the CDR3 reads TGTGCCAGCAGTGAAGGGGGGACAGGGCGCGGGGAGACCCAGTACTTC. Residues: CASSEGGTGRGETQYF. The full variable domain, in which reference TRBV25-1 and TRBJ2-5 provide the parts outside the CDR3, is EADIYQTPRYLVIGTGKKITLECSQTMGHDKMYWYQQDPGMELHLIHYSYGVNSTEKGDLSSESTVSRIRTEHFPLTLESARPSHTSQYLCASSEGGTGRGETQYFGPGTRLLVL.

This chain's CDR3 is CASRTGGPYNEQFF. The DNA of the CDR3 is TGCGCCAGCCGTACAGGGGGCCCCTACAATGAGCAGTTCTTC. The V call is TRBV4-1, the J call TRBJ2-1; 9 bases are a match to TRBD1. Germline CDR1 is MGHRA and CDR2 is YSYEKL. CDR3 length: 14 amino acids. Trimming removed 8 bases from V and 2 bases from J; junction bases left unmatched: 4.

The chain combines TRBV2 with TRBJ2-1; 7 nucleotides agree with TRBD1. The CDR3 is 17 amino acids. V lost 5 bases, J lost 5 bases, and 15 bases stayed unmatched. The germline V gene encodes CDR1 SNHLY and CDR2 FYNNEI. This CDR3 is CASSLLLRQGRDNEQFF. CDR3 DNA sequence: TGTGCCAGCAGTCTGCTCCTTAGACAGGGTCGGGACAATGAGCAGTTCTTC.

This clone appeared once. The V gene is TRBV9, the J gene TRBJ2-5; no firm D call. Germline V gene sequence: CDR1 SGDLS, CDR2 YYNGEE. This CDR3 spans 13 amino acids. Trimming removed 3 bases from V and 3 bases from J, with 9 bases in between. CDR3 amino acids: CASSALSKETQYF. CDR3 sequence (DNA): TGTGCCAGCAGCGCCCTCTCAAAAGAGACCCAGTACTTC.

This clone was seen a few times. The V and J genes are TRBV29-1 and TRBJ2-2; the D gene could be TRBD1 or TRBD2 (6 bases each). Germline CDR1 is SQVTM and CDR2 is ANQGSEA. The CDR3 has 14 amino acids. V was pared by 4 bases and J by 3 bases, with 12 bases between. For the CDR3, the DNA is TGCAGCGTTGCGGCGGGGACATACACCGGGGAGCTGTTTTTT. Its translation is CSVAAGTYTGELFF.

The chain uses TRBV5-1 and TRBJ1-1; D is ambiguous. Trimming left V 5 bases short and J 3 bases short, with 8 bases between. CDR3 length: 12 residues. Germline V gene sequence: CDR1 SGHRS, CDR2 YFSETQ. Here the CDR3 reads CASSPGDTEAFF. CDR3 sequence (DNA): TGCGCCAGCAGTCCCGGTGACACTGAAGCTTTCTTT.

The chain uses TRBV25-1 and TRBJ1-2; 7 nucleotides match TRBD1. In germline, CDR1 is MGHDK, CDR2 SYGVNS. The CDR3 has 14 amino acids. The V gene end was trimmed by 7 bases and the J gene end by 9 bases; junction bases not matched to a gene: 14. The DNA for the CDR3 is TGTGCCAGCACGGTCGGGACAGACGATAATCGCTACACCTTC. As protein: CASTVGTDDNRYTF.

The J gene is TRBJ1-5, the V gene TRBV7-9; a possible D gene is TRBD1 (5 bases). V lost 0 bases to trimming and J lost 4 bases, with 7 bases between them. CDR3 size: 14 residues. Germline-derived CDR1 and CDR2 are SEHNR and FQNEAQ (reference sequence). The CDR3 loop reads CASSLAGGNQPQHF. CDR3 sequence (DNA): TGTGCCAGCAGCTTAGCGGGGGGGAATCAGCCCCAGCATTTT.

The V call is TRBV7-9, the J call TRBJ2-1; 9 bases are a match to TRBD2. V dropped 2 bases and J dropped 8; count of bases not matched to a gene: 4. Germline-derived CDR1 and CDR2 are SEHNR and FQNEAQ (reference sequence). CDR3 length equals 14 residues. CDR3 protein: CASSLKGTSYEQFF. CDR3 sequence (DNA): TGTGCCAGCAGCTTAAAAGGGACTAGCTATGAGCAGTTCTTC.

The rearrangement links TRBV5-6 to TRBJ2-1; D is possibly TRBD2 (6 bases). Per germline, CDR1 SGHDT and CDR2 YYEEEE. The CDR3 is 15 amino acids. Trimming took 4 bases from V and 1 from J, leaving 12 bases between them. CDR3: CASSTGVLSYNEQFF. The CDR3 DNA reads as TGTGCCAGCAGCACGGGAGTCTTGTCCTACAATGAGCAGTTCTTC.

J is TRBJ2-5 and V is TRBV6-5; D gene ambiguous. Trimming took 6 bases from V and 5 from J, leaving 13 bases between them. This CDR3 has 13 amino acids. Germline V gives CDR1 MNHEY, CDR2 SVGAGI. This chain's CDR3 is CASRRTVSETQYF. DNA of the CDR3: TGTGCCAGCAGGCGGACGGTCTCGGAGACCCAGTACTTC.